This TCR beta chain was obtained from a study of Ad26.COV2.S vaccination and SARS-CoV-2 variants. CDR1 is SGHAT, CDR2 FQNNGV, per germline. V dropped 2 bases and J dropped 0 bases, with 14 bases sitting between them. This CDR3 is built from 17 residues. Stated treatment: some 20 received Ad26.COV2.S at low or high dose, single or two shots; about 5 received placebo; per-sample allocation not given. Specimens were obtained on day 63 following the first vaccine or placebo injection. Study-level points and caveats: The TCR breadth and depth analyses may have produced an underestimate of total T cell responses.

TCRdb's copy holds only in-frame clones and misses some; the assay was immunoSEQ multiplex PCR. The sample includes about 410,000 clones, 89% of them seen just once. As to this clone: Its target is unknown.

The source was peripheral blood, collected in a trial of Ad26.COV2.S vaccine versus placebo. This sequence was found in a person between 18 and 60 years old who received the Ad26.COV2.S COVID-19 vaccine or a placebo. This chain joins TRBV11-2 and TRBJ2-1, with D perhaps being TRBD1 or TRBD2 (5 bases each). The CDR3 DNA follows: TGTGCCAGCAGCTTAAATTCCTGGGGGAGCTCCTACAATGAGCAGTTCTTC. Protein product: CASSLNSWGSSYNEQFF.